The present TCR beta chain was sequenced within a study of shared clonotypes between healthy human individuals. Study-level background: Contributing individuals were a couple of females and a few males aged 18 to 49.

Assay execution took place at the deep level. The authors split each subset's genomic DNA evenly across several immunoSEQ plates. Data came from immunoSEQ multiplex PCR; TCRdb stores just in-frame clones and leaves some out. This sample has 450,000 to 500,000 clones; about three quarters occur once, and the top ten carry 10% to 15%. Sequencing was done on a sample of PBMCs. The sequence derives from a woman aged 35 to 49 in good health. Some clones in this sample may be carry-over from other donors' samples.

The CDR3 protein is CASSQAPIAATYEQYF. The CDR3 bases are TGCGCCAGCAGCCAAGCTCCAATAGCGGCCACCTACGAGCAGTACTTC. This rearrangement joins TRBV4-1 to TRBJ2-7, with a tentative D call TRBD2 (6 bases). The CDR3 is 16 residues long. The germline CDR1 and CDR2 sequences are MGHRA and YSYEKL. The germline V and J ends were trimmed by 1 base and 2 bases, with 15 bases remaining between them.